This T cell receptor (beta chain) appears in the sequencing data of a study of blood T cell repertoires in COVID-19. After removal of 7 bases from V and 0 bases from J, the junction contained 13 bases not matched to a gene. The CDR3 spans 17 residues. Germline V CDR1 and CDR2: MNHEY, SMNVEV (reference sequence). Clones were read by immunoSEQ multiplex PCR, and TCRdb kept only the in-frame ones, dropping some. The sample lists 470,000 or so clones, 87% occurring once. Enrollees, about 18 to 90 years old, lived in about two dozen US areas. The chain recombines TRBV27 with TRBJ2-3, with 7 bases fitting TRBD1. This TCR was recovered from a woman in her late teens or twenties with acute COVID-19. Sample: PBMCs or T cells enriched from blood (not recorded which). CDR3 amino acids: CASNTMKGQPSTDTQYF. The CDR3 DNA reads TGTGCCAGCAATACAATGAAGGGACAGCCCAGCACAGATACGCAGTATTTT.